This T cell receptor (beta chain) was captured by sequencing in a study of CD8 T cells in ankylosing spondylitis. 5'-RACE, quantitative and with molecular barcodes, yielded the TCR beta libraries. TCRdb used MiXCR to reprocess the 5' RACE reads, holding one entry per CDR3 protein. The sample has about 480,000 distinct CDR3 sequences; roughly 18% are singletons. Study findings and constraints: Several of the motif variants were reported before in synovial fluid and blood from reactive arthritis. Ankylosing spondylitis blood seemed to carry a telltale TCR beta motif made of about 8 highly homologous variants.

For this clonotype: The antigen is not known.

Germline CDR1 MNHNS, CDR2 SASEGT. This CDR3 contains 12 residues. Trimming left V 3 bases short and J 7 bases short, with 9 bases between. This chain uses TRBV6-1 with TRBJ1-2; no reliable D call. The TCR comes from a male donor with ankylosing spondylitis. The sequenced material came from blood, either unsorted or a sorted T cell fraction (not recorded which). The chain's CDR3 is CASSDRIAGYTF. As DNA, the CDR3 is TGTGCCAGCAGTGACCGGATTGCTGGCTACACCTTC.